Following are 18 T cell receptor beta chains from one sample sequenced in a study of CD8+ T cells in alopecia areata. Extracted RNA was reverse transcribed into cDNA, the sequencing template. Using immunoSEQ multiplex PCR, the repertoire was profiled, and TCRdb retains in-frame clones only, with some absent. The sample includes 270,000 or so clones, 58% of them seen just once. Treatment denoted: oral pan-JAK inhibitor, 5-10 mg twice daily. Sequenced material: CD4+ T cells sorted from blood, taken at week 24, from a patient treated with tofacitinib. The receptor source for this set is a human donor with alopecia areata.

CDR3 loop: CASRGGYAEGVFF. DNA of the CDR3: TGTGCCAGCAGGGGAGGATACGCCGAGGGGGTGTTTTTT. This rearrangement joins TRBV25-1 to TRBJ1-4; tentatively, D is TRBD1 (6 bases). Germline V CDR1 and CDR2: MGHDK, SYGVNS. This CDR3 region has 13 residues. With 6 bases removed from V and 15 bases from J, the gap between germline ends came to 20 bases.

This chain uses TRBV19 with TRBJ2-5; D possibly corresponds to TRBD2 (6 bases). The CDR3 consists of 12 residues. Trimming removed 7 bases at V and 6 bases at J, with 12 bases between. Germline CDR1 reads LNHDA; CDR2 reads SQIVND (reference sequence). DNA of the CDR3: TGTGCCAGTACCGGGACTCGACAGACCCAGTACTTC. Its translation: CASTGTRQTQYF.

This clone came up a few times. The V and J genes are TRBV29-1 and TRBJ1-2; 7 positions agree with TRBD1. CDR3 length equals 12 residues. The germline CDR1 and CDR2 sequences are SQVTM and ANQGSEA. After removal of 4 bases from V and 8 bases from J, the junction contained 7 bases not matched to a gene. The DNA for the CDR3 is TGCAGCGTTGGTGACAGGGTCATGGGCTACACCTTC. Its translation is CSVGDRVMGYTF.

The CDR3 coding sequence is TGCGCCAGCCCCGGATCTCAACAGGGAGGGACTGAAGCTTTCTTT. Protein product: CASPGSQQGGTEAFF. This chain uses TRBV23-1 with TRBJ1-1, with D possibly being TRBD1 (6 bases). TRBV23-1 is reported as an ORF; its role is uncertain. V shed 8 bases and J shed 5 bases, with 21 bases lying between them. This CDR3 has 15 residues.

The chain links TRBV12-5 to TRBJ2-3; TRBD2 aligns across 12 bases. This CDR3 spans 17 amino acids. Germline lookup yields CDR1 LGHNT and CDR2 FRNRAP. V lost 6 bases, J lost 0 bases, and 7 bases stayed unmatched. CDR3: CASGLGLAGRSTDTQYF. CDR3 DNA sequence: TGTGCTAGTGGCCTCGGACTAGCGGGACGTAGCACAGATACGCAGTATTTT.

The J gene is TRBJ2-4, the V gene TRBV28, with 11 bases fitting TRBD1. CDR3 length: 15 amino acids. The germline V gene has CDR1 MDHEN and CDR2 SYDVKM. The V and J ends lost 6 bases and 8 bases, in that order; junction bases with no gene match: 9. DNA for the CDR3: TGTGCCAGCAGGCACCCCACGGGACAGGGGGACATTCAGTACTTC. This codes for CASRHPTGQGDIQYF.

CDR3 sequence (DNA): TGTGCCAGCAGCGCACGACCGGACGGCCTCAATCAGCCCCAGCATTTT. Translating gives CASSARPDGLNQPQHF. The genes are TRBV7-9 and TRBJ1-5; D not certain. Germline V gene sequence: CDR1 SEHNR, CDR2 FQNEAQ (reference sequence). V was clipped by 5 bases and J by 3 bases, with 17 bases between them. The CDR3 sequence is 16 residues long. The full variable domain, in which reference TRBV7-9 and TRBJ1-5 provide the parts outside the CDR3, is DTGVSQNPRHKITKRGQNVTFRCDPISEHNRLYWYRQTLGQGPEFLTYFQNEAQLEKSRLLSDRFSAERPKGSFSTLEIQRTEQGDSAMYLCASSARPDGLNQPQHFGDGTRLSIL.

This chain uses TRBV9 with TRBJ1-2; 8 bases are a match to TRBD1. The CDR3 sequence is 17 residues long. Germline loops: CDR1 SGDLS, CDR2 YYNGEE. Trimming cost V 0 bases and J 3 bases; bases outside gene matches: 10. The CDR3 spells CASSVEKIGTGYYGYTF. In nucleotides, the CDR3 is TGTGCCAGCAGCGTAGAAAAAATTGGGACAGGCTACTATGGCTACACCTTC. Filled out from reference TRBV9 and TRBJ1-2, the complete variable domain reads DSGVTQTPKHLITATGQRVTLRCSPRSGDLSVYWYQQSLDQGLQFLIQYYNGEERAKGNILERFSAQQFPDLHSELNLSSLELGDSALYFCASSVEKIGTGYYGYTFGSGTRLTVV.

The V gene is TRBV7-9, the J gene TRBJ2-6, with a weak D call TRBD2 (6 bases). This CDR3 is built from 17 residues. V shed 5 bases and J shed 0 bases, with 14 bases lying between them. Germline loops: CDR1 SEHNR, CDR2 FQNEAQ (reference sequence). The CDR3 DNA reads TGTGCCAGCAGCAGGCCGGGAGCCCTCTCTGGGGCCAACGTCCTGACTTTC. Its protein product is CASSRPGALSGANVLTF.

The sample holds a few counts of this clone. This chain connects TRBV7-3 to TRBJ2-4, with D hard to call. This CDR3 spans 13 amino acids. Germline-derived CDR1 and CDR2 are SGHTA and FQGTGA. Trimming pared 1 base from V and 1 base from J, leaving 2 bases between. Written as DNA, the CDR3 is TGTGCCAGCAGCTTAAGTGCCAAAAACATTCAGTACTTC. It codes for CASSLSAKNIQYF.

The gene calls are TRBV6-6 and TRBJ1-1; TRBD1 might be the D (6 bases). Germline CDR1 reads MNHNY; CDR2 reads SVGAGI (reference sequence). CDR3 length: 16 amino acids. V lost 0 bases, J lost 1 base, and 12 bases lay in between. The CDR3 region has the DNA TGTGCCAGCAGTTACTCAGGACAGCCGGGGAACACTGAAGCTTTCTTT. The encoded protein is CASSYSGQPGNTEAFF.

Comment on this clone: Different DNA sequences within this sample yield the same CDR3. The chain links TRBV7-2 to TRBJ2-3, with unresolved D. CDR3 length: 14 residues. Looked up from germline, CDR1 is SGHTA and CDR2 is FQGNSA. Deletions cut 1 base from V and 0 bases from J, with 5 bases between. This CDR3 is CASSLGSSTDTQYF. The CDR3 DNA reads as TGTGCCAGCAGCTTAGGGTCTAGCACAGATACGCAGTATTTT. The variable domain in full, with the rest retrieved from reference TRBV7-2 and TRBJ2-3, is GAGVSQSPSNKVTEKGKDVELRCDPISGHTALYWYRQSLGQGLEFLIYFQGNSAPDKSGLPSDRFSAERTGGSVSTLTIQRTQQEDSAVYLCASSLGSSTDTQYFGPGTRLTVL.

The gene calls are TRBV6-5 and TRBJ2-2; 7 nucleotides match TRBD1. The length of the CDR3 is 15 residues. Per the germline V gene, CDR1 is MNHEY and CDR2 is SVGAGI. V shed 2 bases and J 5 bases; nucleotides not matched to a gene: 5. CDR3: CASSYRGRLTGELFF. CDR3 in DNA: TGTGCCAGCAGTTACAGGGGGCGGTTGACCGGGGAGCTGTTTTTT.

V gene TRBV14 combines with J gene TRBJ2-7; D may correspond to TRBD1 or TRBD2 (5 bases each). The CDR3 spans 13 residues. V was pared by 4 bases and J by 4 bases, with 11 bases between. Germline V lookup: CDR1 SGHDN, CDR2 FVKESK. CDR3 amino acids: CASSLGTEYEQYF. Here the CDR3 DNA reads TGTGCCAGCAGCCTCGGGACCGAGTACGAGCAGTACTTC.

The chain joins TRBV30 to TRBJ1-3, with 7 bases lining up with TRBD1. V dropped 2 bases and J dropped 2; count of bases not matched to a gene: 6. The CDR3 loop spans 15 amino acids. From germline, CDR1 is GTSNPN and CDR2 SVGIG (reference sequence). CDR3 in amino acids: CAWSRQGTAGNTIYF. DNA of the CDR3: TGTGCCTGGAGTCGCCAGGGGACAGCTGGAAACACCATATATTTT.

This clone was counted a few times. The chain uses TRBV7-9 and TRBJ2-5; 8 bases align to TRBD2. After removal of 3 bases from V and 1 base from J, the junction contained 7 bases not matched to a gene. CDR3 length equals 16 residues. CDR1 and CDR2 (germline): SEHNR, FQNEAQ (reference sequence). The CDR3 sequence is CASSFRTSPTQETQYF. CDR3 nucleotide sequence: TGTGCCAGCAGCTTCCGGACTAGCCCTACCCAAGAGACCCAGTACTTC.

This rearrangement joins TRBV7-8 to TRBJ1-2; 9 bases are a match to TRBD1. V dropped 5 bases and J dropped 2; count of bases not matched to a gene: 3. Germline-derived CDR1 and CDR2 are SGHVS and FQNEAQ. There are 14 residues in the CDR3. CDR3 residues: CASSPDRGNYGYTF. In DNA, the CDR3 is TGTGCCAGCAGCCCAGACAGGGGGAACTATGGCTACACCTTC.

The V and J genes are TRBV7-2 and TRBJ2-7; perhaps D is TRBD1 or TRBD2 (5 bases each). Germline CDR1 SGHTA, CDR2 FQGNSA. Trimming took off 3 bases at V and 1 base at J, with 10 bases between the two ends. The length of the CDR3 is 14 residues. The CDR3 nucleotides are TGTGCCAGCAGCTTGACGAGGGGTTCCTACGAGCAGTACTTC. Residues: CASSLTRGSYEQYF.